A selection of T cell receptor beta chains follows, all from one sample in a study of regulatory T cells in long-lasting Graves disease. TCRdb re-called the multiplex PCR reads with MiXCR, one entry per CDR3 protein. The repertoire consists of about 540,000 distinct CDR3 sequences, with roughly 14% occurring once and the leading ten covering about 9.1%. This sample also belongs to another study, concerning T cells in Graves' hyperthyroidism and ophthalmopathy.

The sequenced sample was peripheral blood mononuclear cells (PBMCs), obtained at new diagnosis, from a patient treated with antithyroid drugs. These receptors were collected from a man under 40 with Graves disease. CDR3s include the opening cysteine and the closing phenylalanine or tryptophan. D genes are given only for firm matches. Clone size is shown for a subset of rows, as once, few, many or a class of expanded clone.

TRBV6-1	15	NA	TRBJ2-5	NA	TGTGCCAGCACAAAAGCGGGGGCAGGGGGTCAGACCCAGTACTTC	CASTKAGAGGQTQYF
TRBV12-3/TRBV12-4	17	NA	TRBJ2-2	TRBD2	TGTGCCAGCAGTTTATCGAGGCAGGAGGGAGGGACCGGGGAGCTGTTTTTT	CASSLSRQEGGTGELFF
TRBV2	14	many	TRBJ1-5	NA	TGTGCCAGCAGCGCGGGGGGCGGCAATCAGCCCCAGCATTTT	CASSAGGGNQPQHF
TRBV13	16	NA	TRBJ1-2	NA	TGTGCCAGCAGCTTAGAGTTGGCCAGGGATCAAAGTGGCTACACCTTC	CASSLELARDQSGYTF
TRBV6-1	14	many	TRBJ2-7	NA	TGTGCCAGCAGGGGCCGGGCCGGGGCCTACGAGCAGTACTTC	CASRGRAGAYEQYF
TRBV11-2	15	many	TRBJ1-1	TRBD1	TGTGCCAGCAGCCCACAGGGGGCCTTGAAGACTGAAGCTTTCTTT	CASSPQGALKTEAFF
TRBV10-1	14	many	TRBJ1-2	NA	TGCGCCAGCAGTGAGTCGGGGGCGCCAGCCGGCTACACCTTC	CASSESGAPAGYTF
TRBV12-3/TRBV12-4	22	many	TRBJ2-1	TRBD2	TGTGCCAGCAGTCTAATCGGGAGGGGTTTGGCTAGCGGGAGGTTCTCCTACAATGAGCAGTTCTTC	CASSLIGRGLASGRFSYNEQFF
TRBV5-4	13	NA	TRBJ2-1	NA	TGTGCCAGCAGCTGGACACTGAGCGATGAGCAGTTCTTC	CASSWTLSDEQFF
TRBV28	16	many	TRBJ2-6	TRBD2	TGTGCCAGCAGTTCGGCCGGGGGGGGCTGGGCCAACGTCCTGACTTTC	CASSSAGGGWANVLTF
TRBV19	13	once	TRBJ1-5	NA	TGTGCCAGTAGCGACCTCAGCAATCAGCCCCAGCATTTT	CASSDLSNQPQHF
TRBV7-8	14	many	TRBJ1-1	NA	TGTGCCAGCAGCCGAGGCCTGGGGAACACTGAAGCTTTCTTT	CASSRGLGNTEAFF
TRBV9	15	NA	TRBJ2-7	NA	TGTGCCAGCAGCGTAGAATCGTGGACCGGTGGCGAGCAGTACTTC	CASSVESWTGGEQYF
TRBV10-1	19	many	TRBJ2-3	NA	TGCGCCAGCAGTGACGCCGAGGAGGAGCTGGGTTACTACACAGATACGCAGTATTTT	CASSDAEEELGYYTDTQYF
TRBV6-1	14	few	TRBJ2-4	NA	TGTGCCAGCAGTAAGACCCTAGCCAAAAACATTCAGTACTTC	CASSKTLAKNIQYF
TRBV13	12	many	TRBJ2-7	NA	TGTGCCAGCAGCCAAGGGGAGAACGAGCAGTACTTC	CASSQGENEQYF